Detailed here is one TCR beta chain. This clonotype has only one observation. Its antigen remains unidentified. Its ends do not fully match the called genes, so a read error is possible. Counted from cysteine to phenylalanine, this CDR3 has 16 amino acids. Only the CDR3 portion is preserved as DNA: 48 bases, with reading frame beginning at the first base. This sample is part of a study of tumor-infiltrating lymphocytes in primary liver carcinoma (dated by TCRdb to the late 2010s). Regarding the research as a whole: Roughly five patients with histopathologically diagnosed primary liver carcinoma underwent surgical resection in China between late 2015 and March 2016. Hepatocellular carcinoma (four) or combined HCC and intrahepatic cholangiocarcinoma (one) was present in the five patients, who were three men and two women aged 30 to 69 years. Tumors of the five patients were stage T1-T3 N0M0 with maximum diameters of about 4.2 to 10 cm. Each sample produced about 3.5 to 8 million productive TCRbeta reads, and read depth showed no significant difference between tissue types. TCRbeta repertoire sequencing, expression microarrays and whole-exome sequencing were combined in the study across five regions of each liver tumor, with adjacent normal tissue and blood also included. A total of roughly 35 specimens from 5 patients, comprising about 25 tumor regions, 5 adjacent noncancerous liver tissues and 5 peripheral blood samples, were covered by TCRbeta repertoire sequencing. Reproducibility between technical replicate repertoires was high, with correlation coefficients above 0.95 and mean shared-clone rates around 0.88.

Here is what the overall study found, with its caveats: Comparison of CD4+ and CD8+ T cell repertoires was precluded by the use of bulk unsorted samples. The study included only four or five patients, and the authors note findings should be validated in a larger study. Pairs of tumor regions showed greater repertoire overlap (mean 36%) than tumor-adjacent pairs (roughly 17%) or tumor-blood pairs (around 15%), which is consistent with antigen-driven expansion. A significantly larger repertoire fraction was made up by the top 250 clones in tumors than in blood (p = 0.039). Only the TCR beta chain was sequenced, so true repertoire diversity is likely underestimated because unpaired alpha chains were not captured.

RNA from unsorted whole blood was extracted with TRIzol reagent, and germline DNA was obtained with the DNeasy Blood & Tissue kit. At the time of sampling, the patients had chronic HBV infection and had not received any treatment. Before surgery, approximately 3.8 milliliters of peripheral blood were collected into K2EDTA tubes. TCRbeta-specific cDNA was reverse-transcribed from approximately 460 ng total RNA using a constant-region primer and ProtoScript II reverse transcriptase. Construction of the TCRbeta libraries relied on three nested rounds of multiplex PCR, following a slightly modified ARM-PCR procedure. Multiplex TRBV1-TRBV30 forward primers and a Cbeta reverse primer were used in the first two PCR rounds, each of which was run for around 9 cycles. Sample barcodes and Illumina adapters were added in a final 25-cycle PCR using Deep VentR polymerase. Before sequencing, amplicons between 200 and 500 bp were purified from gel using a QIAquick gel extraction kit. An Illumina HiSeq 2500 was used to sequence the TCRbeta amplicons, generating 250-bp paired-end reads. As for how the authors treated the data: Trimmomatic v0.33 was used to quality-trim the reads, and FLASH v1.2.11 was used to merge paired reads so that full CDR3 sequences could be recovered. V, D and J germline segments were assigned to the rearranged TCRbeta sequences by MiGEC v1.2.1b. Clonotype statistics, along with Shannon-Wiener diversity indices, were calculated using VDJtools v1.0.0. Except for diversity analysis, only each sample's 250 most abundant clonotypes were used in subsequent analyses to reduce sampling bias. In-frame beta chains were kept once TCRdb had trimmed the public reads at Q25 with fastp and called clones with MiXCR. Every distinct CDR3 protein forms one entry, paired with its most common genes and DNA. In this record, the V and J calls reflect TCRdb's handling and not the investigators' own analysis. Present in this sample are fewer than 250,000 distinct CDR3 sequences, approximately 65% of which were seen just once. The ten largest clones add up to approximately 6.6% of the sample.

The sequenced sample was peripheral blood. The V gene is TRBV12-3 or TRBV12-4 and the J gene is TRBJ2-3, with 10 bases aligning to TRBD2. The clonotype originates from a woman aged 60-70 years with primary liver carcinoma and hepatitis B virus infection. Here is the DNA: TGTACCAGCAGCCCCACTAGCGGGATCTCCACAGATGCGCAGTATTTT. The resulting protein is CTSSPTSGISTDAQYF.